The 10 T cell receptor beta chains reported below all come from one sample, sequenced in a study of cytomegalovirus exposure and HLA in healthy donors (dated 2017 in TCRdb). The library was obtained by the immunoSEQ multiplex PCR assay. TCRdb stores this immuneACCESS table with in-frame sequences only. Part of the clones is absent; in the studies checked, under half of the shortfall reflects unresolved V genes, and no reason is known for the rest. For this sample the table gives 250,000 or so clones, of which 90% were detected only once. The top ten hold under 0.4% of the sample. Material for sequencing was PBMCs. The receptors derive from a woman aged 18-35 years in good health and CMV-seronegative.

This clone was seen a single time. The rearrangement uses TRBV2 and TRBJ2-3; D is possibly TRBD1 (6 bases). The germline gives CDR1 SNHLY, CDR2 FYNNEI. Trimming removed 8 bases from V and 8 bases from J, with 11 bases in between. This CDR3 is 11 amino acids long. CDR3 DNA sequence: TGTGCCAGCCCGCTAGGGGGTACGCAGTATTTT. As protein: CASPLGGTQYF.

This chain links TRBV5-1 with TRBJ1-2; D is unresolved. V was trimmed by 0 bases and J by 3 bases, leaving 9 bases between them. This CDR3 has 14 residues. The germline gives CDR1 SGHRS, CDR2 YFSETQ. The CDR3 DNA is TGCGCCAGCAGCTTGGGAACTTTTGACTATGGCTACACCTTC. Its protein product is CASSLGTFDYGYTF.

V is TRBV5-8 and J is TRBJ1-2; TRBD1 aligns across 9 bases. The CDR3 is 15 residues long. Per germline, CDR1 SGHTS and CDR2 YDEGEE. V gave up 5 bases and J gave up 5 bases; unmatched junction bases: 10. CDR3 sequence: CASSLGPGQGYGYTF. DNA of the CDR3: TGTGCCAGCAGTCTAGGTCCGGGACAGGGTTATGGCTACACCTTC. The entire variable domain, with the rest obtained from reference TRBV5-8 and TRBJ1-2, is as follows: EAGVTQSPTHLIKTRGQQATLRCSPISGHTSVYWYQQALGLGLQFLLWYDEGEERNRGNFPPRFSGRQFPNYSSELNVNALELEDSALYLCASSLGPGQGYGYTFGSGTRLTVV.

The chain carries TRBV14 and TRBJ2-7, with 8 bases fitting TRBD1. After removal of 0 bases from V and 2 bases from J, the junction contained 3 bases not matched to a gene. The CDR3 runs 15 residues. CDR1 is SGHDN, CDR2 FVKESK, per germline. The CDR3 protein is CASSQDGTGTYEQYF. CDR3 coding DNA: TGTGCCAGCAGCCAAGATGGGACAGGAACCTACGAGCAGTACTTC. The variable domain in full, with the rest retrieved from reference TRBV14 and TRBJ2-7, is EAGVTQFPSHSVIEKGQTVTLRCDPISGHDNLYWYRRVMGKEIKFLLHFVKESKQDESGMPNNRFLAERTGGTYSTLKVQPAELEDSGVYFCASSQDGTGTYEQYFGPGTRLTVT.

The rearrangement links TRBV5-1 to TRBJ1-6, with 9 bases identical to TRBD1. The CDR3 loop spans 18 amino acids. V lost 4 bases and J lost 1; bases outside the gene matches: 9. Germline CDR1 is SGHRS and CDR2 is YFSETQ. The CDR3 sequence: CASSAPSDRGSYNSPLHF. The CDR3, as DNA: TGCGCCAGCAGCGCACCCTCGGACAGGGGTTCCTATAATTCACCCCTCCACTTT.

The J gene is TRBJ2-1, the V gene TRBV6-5, with D hard to call. This CDR3 is built from 15 residues. The V end was cut by 2 bases, the J end by 3 bases, with 11 bases between. Germline V lookup: CDR1 MNHEY, CDR2 SVGAGI. DNA of the CDR3: TGTGCCAGCAGTTACGACCAGGAAAGCTACAATGAGCAGTTCTTC. This gives the protein CASSYDQESYNEQFF.

This clone was recorded once. The rearrangement joins TRBV5-6 to TRBJ2-3, with 7 bases that match TRBD2. Germline values: CDR1 SGHDT, CDR2 YYEEEE. The CDR3 covers 14 residues. The J segment lost 3 bases and the V segment lost 3 bases, leaving 4 bases of the junction unmatched. The CDR3 sequence: CASSSRGGTDTQYF. DNA for the CDR3: TGTGCCAGCAGCTCCCGGGGAGGGACAGATACGCAGTATTTT. Using reference TRBV5-6 and TRBJ2-3 for the parts outside the CDR3, the full variable domain is DAGVTQSPTHLIKTRGQQVTLRCSPKSGHDTVSWYQQALGQGPQFIFQYYEEEERQRGNFPDRFSGHQFPNYSSELNVNALLLGDSALYLCASSSRGGTDTQYFGPGTRLTVL.

This sequence joins TRBV7-9 and TRBJ2-7, with TRBD2 as a possible D gene (6 bases). The CDR3 sequence is 16 residues long. Trimming removed 2 bases at V and 2 bases at J, with 16 bases between. Germline V gene sequence: CDR1 SEHNR, CDR2 FQNEAQ (reference sequence). CDR3: CASSLSGWEETYEQYF. CDR3 DNA: TGTGCCAGCAGCTTAAGCGGGTGGGAGGAAACCTACGAGCAGTACTTC.

The chain combines TRBV7-8 with TRBJ1-6; 9 bases are shared with TRBD1. V dropped 4 bases and J dropped 12; count of bases not matched to a gene: 7. From germline, CDR1 is SGHVS and CDR2 FQNEAQ. The CDR3 loop spans 14 amino acids. CDR3 in amino acids: CASSSRDRVLPLHF. Here the CDR3 DNA reads TGTGCCAGCAGCTCACGGGACAGGGTCCTACCCCTCCACTTT.

This chain uses TRBV18 with TRBJ2-7, with TRBD1 matching over 9 bases. The trim removed 3 bases at V and 3 bases at J, leaving 6 bases unmatched. Germline loops: CDR1 KGHSH, CDR2 LQKENI. This CDR3 contains 15 residues. This CDR3 reads CASSPPGTGYYEQYF. In nucleotides, the CDR3 is TGTGCCAGCTCACCTCCCGGGACAGGGTACTACGAGCAGTACTTC.